What follows is one TCR beta chain and its context. The sample is drawn from a study of patients and donors after allogeneic stem cell transplantation. In germline, CDR1 is SQVTM, CDR2 ANQGSEA. CDR3 size: 14 residues. V lost 1 base and J lost 0, with 7 bases in between. From the RT-PCR reads, TCRdb called clonotypes with MiXCR, one entry per CDR3 protein. The table shows about 960,000 distinct CDR3 sequences, with around 17% occurring only once. The gene calls are TRBV29-1 and TRBJ2-1; D unclear. This TCR came from a human donor who was either an allogeneic HSCT recipient or a stem cell or donor lymphocyte infusion donor (not recorded which). It is not recorded whose cells these are; they may come from a transplant donor. The source material was blood, either unsorted or a sorted T cell fraction (not recorded which). The CDR3 DNA follows: TGCAGCGTTGAAGCGGCGAGCTCCTACAATGAGCAGTTCTTC. Its protein is CSVEAASSYNEQFF.